These T cell receptor beta chains were read from a single sample in a study of patients and donors after allogeneic stem cell transplantation. TCRdb redid the calling of the RT-PCR reads with MiXCR, one entry per CDR3 protein. The sample has about 960,000 distinct CDR3 sequences; roughly 18% are singletons. Sequencing input: blood, either unsorted or a sorted T cell fraction (not recorded which). The receptor set was obtained from a human donor who was either an allogeneic HSCT recipient or a stem cell or donor lymphocyte infusion donor (not recorded which). It is not recorded whose cells these are; they may come from a transplant donor. The CDR3 runs from the conserved cysteine through the conserved F or W. A D gene is named only where the DNA matches it firmly. Where a row states a size, it is once, few, many or the class of an expanded clone; other rows omit it.

>TRBD2|TRBV6-5|TRBJ2-3|NA
CASSYNSLAGGPDTQYF
TGTGCCAGCAGTTACAATTCCTTAGCGGGGGGCCCAGATACGCAGTATTTT
>NA|TRBV7-2|TRBJ2-5|few
CASSLADLLGTQYF
TGTGCCAGCAGCTTAGCGGATCTTTTGGGGACCCAGTACTTC
>TRBD1|TRBV20-1|TRBJ1-2|NA
CSAREPGQGISTF
TGCAGTGCTAGAGAGCCGGGACAGGGGATTTCCACCTTC
>NA|TRBV6-5|TRBJ2-7|many
CASSYELNSYEQYF
TGTGCCAGCAGTTACGAGCTTAACTCCTACGAGCAGTACTTC
>TRBD2|TRBV5-6|TRBJ2-5|NA
CASSLAVLAGVQETQYF
TGTGCCAGCAGCTTGGCTGTACTAGCGGGAGTTCAGGAGACCCAGTACTTC
>NA|TRBV9|TRBJ2-3|few
CASSISSKPPTDTQYF
TGTGCCAGCAGCATTAGCTCTAAACCTCCCACAGATACGCAGTATTTT
>NA|TRBV20-1|TRBJ1-5|NA
CSARAGQGQPQHF
TGCAGTGCTCGGGCGGGGCAGGGTCAGCCCCAGCATTTT
>TRBD2|TRBV4-1|TRBJ2-7|few
CASSHQTSGRQQYF
TGCGCCAGCAGCCATCAGACTAGCGGGAGACAGCAGTACTTC
>NA|TRBV5-1|TRBJ1-1|once
CASSLMGDMNTEAFF
TGCGCCAGCAGCTTGATGGGAGATATGAACACTGAAGCTTTCTTT
>TRBD1|TRBV7-7|TRBJ2-5|once
CASSPDRGGWETQYF
TGTGCTAGCAGCCCGGACAGGGGAGGTTGGGAGACCCAGTACTTC
>TRBD2|TRBV10-3|TRBJ2-7|few
CAISTGTSGRNF
TGTGCCATCAGTACCGGGACTAGCGGGAGGAACTTC
>NA|TRBV19|TRBJ2-1|NA
CASGAGGAYNEQFF
TGTGCCAGCGGAGCGGGCGGTGCCTACAATGAGCAGTTCTTC
>NA|TRBV5-1|TRBJ2-5|NA
CASSLAGGVQETQYF
TGCGCCAGCAGCTTGGCCGGGGGAGTCCAAGAGACCCAGTACTTC
>NA|TRBV12-3/TRBV12-4|TRBJ2-7|many
CASSEDPNGYEQYF
TGTGCCAGCAGTGAGGACCCCAACGGTTACGAGCAGTACTTC
>TRBD2|TRBV5-6|TRBJ2-1|NA
CASSLAGGYEQFF
TGTGCCAGCAGCTTGGCCGGGGGGTATGAGCAGTTCTTC
>NA|TRBV7-6|TRBJ1-1|NA
CASRLSLGQKMNTEAFF
TGTGCCAGCAGACTTAGCCTCGGACAGAAAATGAACACTGAAGCTTTCTTT
>TRBD2|TRBV12-3/TRBV12-4|TRBJ2-1|few
CASSLGPSGRRDEQFF
TGTGCCAGCAGTTTAGGGCCTAGCGGGAGGCGAGATGAGCAGTTCTTC
>NA|TRBV24-1|TRBJ2-5|NA
CATSDASGRRTQYF
TGTGCCACCAGTGACGCCTCAGGGAGGAGGACCCAGTACTTC
>NA|TRBV6-5|TRBJ2-1|few
CASSYGRQGDEQFF
TGTGCCAGCAGTTATGGTCGCCAAGGGGATGAGCAGTTCTTC
>TRBD1|TRBV20-1|TRBJ2-3|NA
CSAAGTGGADTQYF
TGCAGTGCGGCCGGGACAGGGGGCGCGGATACGCAGTATTTT
>NA|TRBV4-1|TRBJ1-3|few
CASSQGVLVGNTIYF
TGCGCCAGCAGCCAGGGAGTACTCGTGGGAAACACCATATATTTT
>NA|TRBV6-2/TRBV6-3|TRBJ1-1|few
CASSTGQDTEAFF
TGTGCCAGCAGTACAGGGCAGGACACTGAAGCTTTCTTT
>NA|TRBV5-4|TRBJ2-5|few
CASTPQEIQYF
TGTGCCAGCACCCCCCAAGAGATCCAGTACTTC
>TRBD2|TRBV7-8|TRBJ2-1|NA
CASSLVLTSGGGSYNEQFF
TGTGCCAGCAGCTTGGTGTTGACTAGCGGGGGGGGCTCCTACAATGAGCAGTTCTTC
>NA|TRBV7-9|TRBJ2-7|few
CASSRDSQRGYEQYF
TGTGCCAGCAGCCGTGACTCCCAGCGAGGCTACGAGCAGTACTTC
>TRBD1|TRBV3-1|TRBJ1-2|few
CASSQGRGQGYGYTF
TGTGCCAGCAGCCAAGGGCGGGGACAGGGATATGGCTACACCTTC
>TRBD2|TRBV20-1|TRBJ2-1|NA
CSARFGAGAYNEQFF
TGCAGTGCCAGATTCGGAGCGGGGGCCTACAATGAGCAGTTCTTC
>TRBD1|TRBV5-1|TRBJ1-1|few
CASSSILTGGRTEAFF
TGCGCCAGCAGCTCTATTCTCACAGGGGGCAGGACTGAAGCTTTCTTT
>NA|TRBV12-3/TRBV12-4|TRBJ1-5|few
CASSLALRGEQPQHF
TGTGCCAGCAGTTTAGCGCTACGGGGTGAGCAGCCCCAGCATTTT
>NA|TRBV13|TRBJ1-1|NA
CASRLNGRNTEAFF
TGTGCCAGCAGGCTAAATGGTAGGAACACTGAAGCTTTCTTT
>NA|TRBV5-6|TRBJ2-5|NA
CASRPGRTLRETQYF
TGTGCCAGCAGACCGGGACGGACCTTGAGAGAGACCCAGTACTTC
>TRBD1|TRBV10-3|TRBJ2-5|NA
CAISEPDRGRETQYF
TGTGCCATCAGTGAGCCGGACAGGGGACGCGAGACCCAGTACTTC
>NA|TRBV9|TRBJ1-1|NA
CASSVGDHHLNTEAFF
TGTGCCAGCAGCGTAGGGGACCACCACCTGAACACTGAAGCTTTCTTT
>NA|TRBV4-1|TRBJ1-5|NA
CAGSQAGQPQHF
TGCGCCGGCAGCCAAGCCGGCCAGCCCCAGCATTTT
>TRBD2|TRBV27|TRBJ2-1|few
CASSALAVPYNEQFF
TGTGCCAGCAGTGCCCTAGCGGTTCCCTACAATGAGCAGTTCTTC
>TRBD2|TRBV29-1|TRBJ2-1|NA
CSVEGMGTSVVHEQFF
TGCAGCGTCGAAGGTATGGGGACTAGCGTCGTACATGAGCAGTTCTTC
>NA|TRBV5-1|TRBJ2-7|NA
CASRGGGSSYEQYF
TGCGCCAGCCGCGGAGGGGGCAGCTCCTACGAGCAGTACTTC
>NA|TRBV20-1|TRBJ1-1|NA
CSANPRQFEAFF
TGCAGTGCTAACCCGCGACAGTTTGAAGCTTTCTTT
>NA|TRBV6-1|TRBJ2-1|NA
CASRPKRGNEQFF
TGTGCCAGCAGGCCCAAAAGGGGGAATGAGCAGTTCTTC
>NA|TRBV6-1|TRBJ1-2|many
CASSRGRSNNYGYTF
TGTGCCAGCAGTAGGGGCCGAAGTAATAACTATGGCTACACCTTC
>TRBD1|TRBV12-3/TRBV12-4|TRBJ1-2|many
CASSLGQGYGYTF
TGTGCCAGCAGCCTCGGACAGGGCTATGGCTACACCTTC
>NA|TRBV29-1|TRBJ2-4|few
CSVERRGHLAKNIQYF
TGCAGCGTTGAAAGGAGGGGACATCTAGCCAAAAACATTCAGTACTTC
>NA|TRBV29-1|TRBJ2-1|many
CSVLTTGTEFYNEQFF
TGCAGCGTCTTAACCACCGGGACGGAGTTTTACAATGAGCAGTTCTTC
>TRBD2|TRBV7-2|TRBJ2-3|NA
CASSLALTSWGTDTQYF
TGTGCCAGCAGCTTAGCCCTGACTAGCTGGGGCACAGATACGCAGTATTTT
>NA|TRBV18|TRBJ1-2|few
CASSPVSVNYGYTF
TGTGCCAGCTCACCGGTCAGTGTTAACTATGGCTACACCTTC
>NA|TRBV2|TRBJ2-5|few
CASSGQPEETQYF
TGTGCCAGCAGTGGGCAGCCAGAAGAGACCCAGTACTTC
>TRBD2|TRBV7-6|TRBJ2-1|NA
CASSLGTSGEVSYNEQFF
TGTGCCAGCAGCTTAGGGACTAGCGGGGAGGTCTCCTACAATGAGCAGTTCTTC
>TRBD1|TRBV20-1|TRBJ1-2|NA
CSASLVRGLDGYTF
TGCAGTGCTAGTTTGGTCAGGGGGCTCGATGGCTACACCTTC
>NA|TRBV20-1|TRBJ2-7|few
CSARATSTYEQYF
TGCAGTGCTAGGGCTACTTCTACCTACGAGCAGTACTTC
>NA|TRBV6-1|TRBJ2-1|NA
CASSDMGGEYNEQFF
TGTGCCAGCAGTGATATGGGCGGGGAATACAATGAGCAGTTCTTC
>NA|TRBV7-3|TRBJ2-5|NA
CASSLTLSVQETQYF
TGTGCCAGCAGCTTAACGTTGTCAGTCCAAGAGACCCAGTACTTC
>TRBD1|TRBV3-1|TRBJ1-6|NA
CASSQTKRTGGLSPLHF
TGTGCCAGCAGCCAGACGAAGAGGACAGGGGGGTTGTCACCCCTCCACTTT